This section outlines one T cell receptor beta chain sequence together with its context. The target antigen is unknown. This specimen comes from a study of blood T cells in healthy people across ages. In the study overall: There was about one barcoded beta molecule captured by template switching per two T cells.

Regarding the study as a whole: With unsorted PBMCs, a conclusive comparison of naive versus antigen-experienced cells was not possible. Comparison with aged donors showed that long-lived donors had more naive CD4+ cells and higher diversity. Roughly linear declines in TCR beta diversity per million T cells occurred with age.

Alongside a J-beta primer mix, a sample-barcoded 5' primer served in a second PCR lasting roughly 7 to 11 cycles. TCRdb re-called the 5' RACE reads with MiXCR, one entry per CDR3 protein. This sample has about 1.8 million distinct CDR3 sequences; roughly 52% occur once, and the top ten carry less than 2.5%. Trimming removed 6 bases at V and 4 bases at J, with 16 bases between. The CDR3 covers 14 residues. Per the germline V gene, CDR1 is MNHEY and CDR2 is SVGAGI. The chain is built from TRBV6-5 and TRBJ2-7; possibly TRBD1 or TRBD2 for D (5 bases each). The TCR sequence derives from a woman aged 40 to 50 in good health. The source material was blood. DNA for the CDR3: TGTGCCAGCAGGGTGGTCCACGGGGCTTACGAGCAGTACTTC. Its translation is CASRVVHGAYEQYF.